A selection of T cell receptor beta chains follows, all from one sample in a study of cytomegalovirus exposure and HLA in healthy donors. Some clones are missing from TCRdb's copy, which holds only in-frame ones; the method was immunoSEQ multiplex PCR. In the table there are 100,000 or so clones, about 83% of which are singletons. The material sequenced was PBMCs. These receptors were collected from a man aged 18-30 years in good health and CMV-seronegative. Each CDR3 is given with its conserved first and last residue. The D gene is left open where the match is weak. Size is stated for part of the rows, as once, few or many counts, or as a class when the clone is expanded.

cdr3_nt: TGTGCCAGTAGCAAAAAGGGGCGCGGGAGCTATGGCTACACCTTC; cdr3_aa: CASSKKGRGSYGYTF; clone_size: few; d_call: NA; v_call: TRBV19; j_call: TRBJ1-2; cdr3_length: 15
cdr3_nt: TGCGCCAGCAGCCAGGGAGGACTAGCGGGATCTTCCTACAATGAGCAGTTCTTC; cdr3_aa: CASSQGGLAGSSYNEQFF; clone_size: NA; d_call: TRBD2; v_call: TRBV4-3; j_call: TRBJ2-1; cdr3_length: 18
cdr3_nt: TGTGCCAGCAGTCCTATGGCCCCGGGGGGGACTAGTTATGAAAAACTGTTTTTT; cdr3_aa: CASSPMAPGGTSYEKLFF; clone_size: NA; d_call: NA; v_call: TRBV27; j_call: TRBJ1-4; cdr3_length: 18
cdr3_nt: TGCGCCAGCAGTGAGAGTAGCGGGCTTAGCACAGATACGCAGTATTTT; cdr3_aa: CASSESSGLSTDTQYF; clone_size: NA; d_call: TRBD2; v_call: TRBV10-2; j_call: TRBJ2-3; cdr3_length: 16
cdr3_nt: TGCGCCAGCAGCTTGCGGAGCGGGAGCGGACGATTCTTC; cdr3_aa: CASSLRSGSGRFF; clone_size: NA; d_call: TRBD2; v_call: TRBV5-1; j_call: TRBJ2-1; cdr3_length: 13
cdr3_nt: TGCAGCGGGTTCGACAGGGATCCCTCGAACACTGAAGCTTTCTTT; cdr3_aa: CSGFDRDPSNTEAFF; clone_size: NA; d_call: TRBD1; v_call: TRBV29-1; j_call: TRBJ1-1; cdr3_length: 15
cdr3_nt: TGTGCCAGCAGCTCCGGGACAGGGTCCCTCCAGATGAACACTGAAGCTTTCTTT; cdr3_aa: CASSSGTGSLQMNTEAFF; clone_size: NA; d_call: TRBD1; v_call: TRBV7-9; j_call: TRBJ1-1; cdr3_length: 18
cdr3_nt: TGTGCCAGCAGTGTATTCAGGGGAACAGATACGCAGTATTTT; cdr3_aa: CASSVFRGTDTQYF; clone_size: NA; d_call: NA; v_call: TRBV2; j_call: TRBJ2-3; cdr3_length: 14
cdr3_nt: TGTGCCAGCAGCAGCGGGAATGAGCAGTTCTTC; cdr3_aa: CASSSGNEQFF; clone_size: NA; d_call: NA; v_call: TRBV21-1; j_call: TRBJ2-1; cdr3_length: 11
cdr3_nt: TGTGCCAGCAGCTTAGTAAGCGGGAGGAACATTCAGTACTTC; cdr3_aa: CASSLVSGRNIQYF; clone_size: NA; d_call: TRBD2; v_call: TRBV7-3; j_call: TRBJ2-4; cdr3_length: 14
cdr3_nt: TGTGCCAGCAGCCCGAGACAGGGGCGTAACTATGGCTACACCTTC; cdr3_aa: CASSPRQGRNYGYTF; clone_size: NA; d_call: TRBD1; v_call: TRBV7-2; j_call: TRBJ1-2; cdr3_length: 15
cdr3_nt: TGTGCCAGCAGCTCCACTGGCCTAGCGGGAAAAGGGAGGACCTACGAGCAGTACTTC; cdr3_aa: CASSSTGLAGKGRTYEQYF; clone_size: NA; d_call: TRBD2; v_call: TRBV7-8; j_call: TRBJ2-7; cdr3_length: 19
cdr3_nt: TGTGCCAGCAGTTACGTGGCTAGCGGGAGCTCTGAGCAGTTCTTC; cdr3_aa: CASSYVASGSSEQFF; clone_size: NA; d_call: TRBD2; v_call: TRBV6-5; j_call: TRBJ2-1; cdr3_length: 15
cdr3_nt: TGTGCCAGCACCCGGGACACCGGGCAGGACTATGGCTACACCTTC; cdr3_aa: CASTRDTGQDYGYTF; clone_size: NA; d_call: NA; v_call: TRBV6-4; j_call: TRBJ1-2; cdr3_length: 15
cdr3_nt: TGTGCCAGCAGATGGACTAGCGGGGCAGATACGCAGTATTTT; cdr3_aa: CASRWTSGADTQYF; clone_size: NA; d_call: TRBD2; v_call: TRBV6-5; j_call: TRBJ2-3; cdr3_length: 14
cdr3_nt: TGTGCCAGCAGTCCGGGAGGGGGCATCTCACCCCTCCACTTT; cdr3_aa: CASSPGGGISPLHF; clone_size: NA; d_call: TRBD1; v_call: TRBV25-1; j_call: TRBJ1-6; cdr3_length: 14
cdr3_nt: TGTGCTAGTGGTTTGGTAATGGCAGGGCCCGCCGGGGAGCTGTTTTTT; cdr3_aa: CASGLVMAGPAGELFF; clone_size: NA; d_call: NA; v_call: TRBV12-5; j_call: TRBJ2-2; cdr3_length: 16
cdr3_nt: TGTGCCAGCAGCGTACGGGGGAACACCGGGGAGCTGTTTTTT; cdr3_aa: CASSVRGNTGELFF; clone_size: NA; d_call: NA; v_call: TRBV9; j_call: TRBJ2-2; cdr3_length: 14
cdr3_nt: TGTGCCAGTAGCGAGGTTCCGGGACAGGGTACGGGCTACACCTTC; cdr3_aa: CASSEVPGQGTGYTF; clone_size: NA; d_call: TRBD1; v_call: TRBV19; j_call: TRBJ1-2; cdr3_length: 15
cdr3_nt: TGTGCCAGCAGCTTGTCAGGGGCTATAACCGTGTACGAGCAGTACTTC; cdr3_aa: CASSLSGAITVYEQYF; clone_size: NA; d_call: NA; v_call: TRBV7-2; j_call: TRBJ2-7; cdr3_length: 16
cdr3_nt: TGTGCCAGCAGTCCACGGCGGGGAACTGAAGCTTTCTTT; cdr3_aa: CASSPRRGTEAFF; clone_size: few; d_call: NA; v_call: TRBV28; j_call: TRBJ1-1; cdr3_length: 13
cdr3_nt: TGTGCCAGTAGTATAGATGGGCAGGCCCTCTATGGCTACACCTTC; cdr3_aa: CASSIDGQALYGYTF; clone_size: once; d_call: NA; v_call: TRBV19; j_call: TRBJ1-2; cdr3_length: 15
cdr3_nt: TGTGCCAGTAGTTACCGCCTGGCGAAGGCGGTTTCCTACGAGCAGTACTTC; cdr3_aa: CASSYRLAKAVSYEQYF; clone_size: few; d_call: NA; v_call: TRBV19; j_call: TRBJ2-7; cdr3_length: 17
cdr3_nt: TGCGCCAGCAGCGCCGACTACCCCCCCTACAATGAGCAGTTCTTC; cdr3_aa: CASSADYPPYNEQFF; clone_size: NA; d_call: NA; v_call: TRBV5-1; j_call: TRBJ2-1; cdr3_length: 15
cdr3_nt: TGTGCCAGCAGTTTCACAGGGGCCCTTAACTATGGCTACACCTTC; cdr3_aa: CASSFTGALNYGYTF; clone_size: NA; d_call: TRBD1; v_call: TRBV27; j_call: TRBJ1-2; cdr3_length: 15
cdr3_nt: TGTGCCAGCAGTTACACTAGCGTTCGCTCCTACGAGCAGTACTTC; cdr3_aa: CASSYTSVRSYEQYF; clone_size: NA; d_call: TRBD2; v_call: TRBV6-6; j_call: TRBJ2-7; cdr3_length: 15
cdr3_nt: TGTGCCAGCAGCTTAGCCAGTCCTGATACGCAGTATTTT; cdr3_aa: CASSLASPDTQYF; clone_size: NA; d_call: NA; v_call: TRBV11-3; j_call: TRBJ2-3; cdr3_length: 13
cdr3_nt: TGTGCCAGCGGCCCGGGACTAGCGAAAGGGGGGACGCAGTATTTT; cdr3_aa: CASGPGLAKGGTQYF; clone_size: few; d_call: TRBD2; v_call: TRBV6-5; j_call: TRBJ2-3; cdr3_length: 15
cdr3_nt: TGTGCCAGCAGTTTGGATTCAGGAAGGTGGGGCGACGAGCAGTACTTC; cdr3_aa: CASSLDSGRWGDEQYF; clone_size: NA; d_call: NA; v_call: TRBV28; j_call: TRBJ2-7; cdr3_length: 16
cdr3_nt: TGTGCCAGCAGTTACTCGGTCTTAGTTAGAGGCAAGGACAGGGACTACAATGAGCAGTTCTTC; cdr3_aa: CASSYSVLVRGKDRDYNEQFF; clone_size: NA; d_call: TRBD1; v_call: TRBV6-7; j_call: TRBJ2-1; cdr3_length: 21
cdr3_nt: TGTGCCAGCAGCTTTCCATGGACAAGCACAGATACGCAGTATTTT; cdr3_aa: CASSFPWTSTDTQYF; clone_size: NA; d_call: NA; v_call: TRBV7-2; j_call: TRBJ2-3; cdr3_length: 15